This T cell receptor (beta chain) appears in the sequencing data of a study of blood T cells in healthy people across ages. PCR was performed a second time for roughly 7 to 11 cycles using a sample-barcoded 5' primer and a J-beta primer mix. TCRdb re-derived calls from the 5' RACE reads in MiXCR, one entry per CDR3 protein. The table includes some 800,000 distinct CDR3 sequences, around a quarter detected once. Separately, the same data were catalogued under a study of T cells of mothers and their children.

Sequenced material: blood. The sequence was collected from a boy aged 5-17 years in good health.

The CDR3 here is CASSFEGLETQYF. The CDR3 DNA is TGTGCCAGCAGTTTCGAAGGGTTAGAGACCCAGTACTTC. The chain has TRBV12-3 or TRBV12-4 and TRBJ2-5; D is unclear. V shed 3 bases and J shed 4 bases, with 9 bases lying between them. This CDR3 contains 13 residues.